This T cell receptor beta chain comes out of a study of OX40 agonist ivuxolimab in advanced cancers. Notes on the study in general: Normalized T-cell clonal expansion was also low in a subset of nonresponders. At 0.1 to 3.0 mg/kg, clonal expansion of CD4+ and CD8+ blood T cells had occurred by week 6.

The CDR3 contains 16 residues. V was pared by 1 base and J by 2 bases, with 14 bases between. Germline values: CDR1 SGHDN, CDR2 FVKESK. Regarding this clone: The antigen remains unidentified.

The data were produced by immunoSEQ multiplex PCR, yet TCRdb's version contains in-frame clones alone and is incomplete. The sample includes approximately 46,000 clones, roughly three quarters of them seen just once. The receptor comes from an adult with an advanced solid tumor such as melanoma, head and neck, liver or kidney cancer. V is TRBV14 and J is TRBJ1-1; unclear D gene. The starting material was CD4+ or CD8+ T cells sorted from blood, obtained in a trial of the OX40 agonist ivuxolimab. CDR3 nucleotide sequence: TGTGCCAGCAGCCAAGCGGGTGGGGTCGGTAACACTGAAGCTTTCTTT. It is translated as CASSQAGGVGNTEAFF.